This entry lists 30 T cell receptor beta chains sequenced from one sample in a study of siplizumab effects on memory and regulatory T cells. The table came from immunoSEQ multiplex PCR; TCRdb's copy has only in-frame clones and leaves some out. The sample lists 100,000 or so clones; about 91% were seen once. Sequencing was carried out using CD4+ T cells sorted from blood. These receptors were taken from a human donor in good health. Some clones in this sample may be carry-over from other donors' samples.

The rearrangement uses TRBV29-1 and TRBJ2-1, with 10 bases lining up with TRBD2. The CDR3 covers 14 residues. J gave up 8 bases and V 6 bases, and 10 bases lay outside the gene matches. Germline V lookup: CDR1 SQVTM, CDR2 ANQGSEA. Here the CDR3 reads CSVQRAGGRYEQFF. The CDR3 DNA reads TGCAGCGTCCAGCGAGCGGGAGGGCGGTATGAGCAGTTCTTC.

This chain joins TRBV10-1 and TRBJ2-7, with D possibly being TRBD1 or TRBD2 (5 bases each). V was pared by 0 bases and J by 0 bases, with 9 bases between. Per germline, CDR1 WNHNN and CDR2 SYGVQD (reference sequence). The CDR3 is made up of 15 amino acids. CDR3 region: CASSESAGSSYEQYF. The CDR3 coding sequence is TGCGCCAGCAGTGAGTCGGCAGGGAGCTCCTACGAGCAGTACTTC.

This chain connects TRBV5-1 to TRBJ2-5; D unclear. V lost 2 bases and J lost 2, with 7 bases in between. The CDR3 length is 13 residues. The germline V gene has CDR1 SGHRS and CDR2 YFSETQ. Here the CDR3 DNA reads TGCGCCAGCAGCTTTGCAGGACAAGAGACCCAGTACTTC. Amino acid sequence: CASSFAGQETQYF.

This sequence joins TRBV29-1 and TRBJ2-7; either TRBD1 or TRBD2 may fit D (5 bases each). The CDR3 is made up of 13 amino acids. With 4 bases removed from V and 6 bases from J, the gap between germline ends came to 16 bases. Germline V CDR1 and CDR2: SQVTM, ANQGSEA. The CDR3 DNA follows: TGCAGCGTTGCTCTCCCCGGGACCCTCGAGCAGTACTTC. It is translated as CSVALPGTLEQYF.

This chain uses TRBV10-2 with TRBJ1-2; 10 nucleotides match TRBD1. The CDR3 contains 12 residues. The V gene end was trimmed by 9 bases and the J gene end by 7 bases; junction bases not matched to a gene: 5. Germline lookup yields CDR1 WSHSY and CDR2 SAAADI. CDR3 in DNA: TGCGCCAGTGGGACAGGGGAGACTGGCTACACCTTC. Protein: CASGTGETGYTF.

CDR3 sequence: CASSIGAYGAEAFF. In DNA, the CDR3 is TGTGCCAGTAGTATAGGTGCATACGGGGCTGAAGCTTTCTTT. V gene TRBV19 combines with J gene TRBJ1-1; D remains unclear. The CDR3 runs to 14 residues. CDR1 and CDR2 from the germline V gene are LNHDA and SQIVND (reference sequence). The germline V and J ends were trimmed by 1 base and 6 bases, with 12 bases remaining between them. The variable domain in full, completed from reference TRBV19 and TRBJ1-1, reads DGGITQSPKYLFRKEGQNVTLSCEQNLNHDAMYWYRQDPGQGLRLIYYSQIVNDFQKGDIAEGYSVSREKKESFPLTVTSAQKNPTAFYLCASSIGAYGAEAFFGQGTRLTVV.

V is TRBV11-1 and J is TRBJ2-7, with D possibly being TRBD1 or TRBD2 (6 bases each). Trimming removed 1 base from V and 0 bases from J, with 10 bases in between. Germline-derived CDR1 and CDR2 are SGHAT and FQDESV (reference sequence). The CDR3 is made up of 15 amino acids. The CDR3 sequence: CASSLVGGFSYEQYF. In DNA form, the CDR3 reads TGTGCCAGCAGCTTAGTCGGGGGCTTCTCCTACGAGCAGTACTTC.

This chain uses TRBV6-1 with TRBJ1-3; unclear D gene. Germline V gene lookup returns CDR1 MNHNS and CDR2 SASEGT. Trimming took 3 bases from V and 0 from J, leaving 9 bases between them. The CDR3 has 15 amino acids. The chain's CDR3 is CASSEFTYSGNTIYF. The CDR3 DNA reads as TGTGCCAGCAGTGAGTTTACTTACTCTGGAAACACCATATATTTT.

The CDR3 bases are TGTGCCAGCACCCCCGAGTGGGGCTACTCCTACAATGAGCAGTTCTTC. Amino acids: CASTPEWGYSYNEQFF. V is TRBV25-1 and J is TRBJ2-1; tentatively, D is TRBD1 (5 bases). Trimming took off 7 bases at V and 0 bases at J, with 16 bases between the two ends. The germline gives CDR1 MGHDK, CDR2 SYGVNS. CDR3 length: 16 residues.

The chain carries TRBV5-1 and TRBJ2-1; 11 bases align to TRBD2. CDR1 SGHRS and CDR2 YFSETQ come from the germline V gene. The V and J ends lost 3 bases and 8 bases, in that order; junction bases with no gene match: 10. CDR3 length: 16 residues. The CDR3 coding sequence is TGCGCCAGCAGCTCCGTTAGCGGGAGGGCCTTCGATGAGCAGTTCTTC. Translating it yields CASSSVSGRAFDEQFF.

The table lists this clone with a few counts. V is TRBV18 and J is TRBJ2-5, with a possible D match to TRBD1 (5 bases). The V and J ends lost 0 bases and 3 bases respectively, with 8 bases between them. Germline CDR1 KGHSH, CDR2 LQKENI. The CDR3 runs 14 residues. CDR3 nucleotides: TGTGCCAGCTCACCACCGGCCAGGGAAGAGACCCAGTACTTC. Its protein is CASSPPAREETQYF.

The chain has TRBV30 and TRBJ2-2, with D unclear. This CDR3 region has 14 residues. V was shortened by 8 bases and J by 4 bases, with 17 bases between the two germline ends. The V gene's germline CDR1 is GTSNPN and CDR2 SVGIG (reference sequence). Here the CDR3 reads CALRKAAGTGELFF. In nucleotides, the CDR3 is TGTGCCCTTCGGAAGGCTGCCGGCACCGGGGAGCTGTTTTTT. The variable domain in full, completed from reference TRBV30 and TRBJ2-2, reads SQTIHQWPATLVQPVGSPLSLECTVEGTSNPNLYWYRQAAGRGLQLLFYSVGIGQISSEVPQNLSASRPQDRQFILSSKKLLLSDSGFYLCALRKAAGTGELFFGEGSRLTVL.

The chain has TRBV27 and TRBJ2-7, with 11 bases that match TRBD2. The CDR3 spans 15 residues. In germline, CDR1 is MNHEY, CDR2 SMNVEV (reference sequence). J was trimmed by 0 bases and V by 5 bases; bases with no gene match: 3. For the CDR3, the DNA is TGTGCCAGCAGTCCGACTAGCGGGATCTCCTACGAGCAGTACTTC. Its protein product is CASSPTSGISYEQYF.

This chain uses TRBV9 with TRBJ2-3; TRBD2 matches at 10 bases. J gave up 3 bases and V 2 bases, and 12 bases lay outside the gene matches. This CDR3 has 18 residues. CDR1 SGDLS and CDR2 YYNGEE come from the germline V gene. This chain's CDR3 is CASSVRPLAGAGTDTQYF. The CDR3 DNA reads TGTGCCAGCAGCGTCCGGCCGCTAGCGGGAGCAGGAACAGATACGCAGTATTTT.

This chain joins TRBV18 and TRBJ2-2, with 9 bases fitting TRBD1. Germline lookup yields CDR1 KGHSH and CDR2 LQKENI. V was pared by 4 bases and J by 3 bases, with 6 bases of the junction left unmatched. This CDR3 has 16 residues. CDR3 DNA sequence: TGTGCCAGCTCACGAAGGGACAGGGCGGACACCGGGGAGCTGTTTTTT. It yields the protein CASSRRDRADTGELFF.

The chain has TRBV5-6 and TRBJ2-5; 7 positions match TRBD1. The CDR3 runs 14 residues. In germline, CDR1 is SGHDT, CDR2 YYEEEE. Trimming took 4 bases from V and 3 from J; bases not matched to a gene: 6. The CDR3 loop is CASSNRDSKETQYF. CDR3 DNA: TGTGCCAGCAGCAACCGGGACAGCAAAGAGACCCAGTACTTC.

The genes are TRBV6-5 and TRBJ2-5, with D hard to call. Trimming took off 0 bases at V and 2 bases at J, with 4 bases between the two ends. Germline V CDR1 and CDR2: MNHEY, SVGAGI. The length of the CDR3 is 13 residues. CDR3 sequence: CASSYSGQETQYF. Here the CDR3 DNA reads TGTGCCAGCAGTTACTCGGGGCAAGAGACCCAGTACTTC.

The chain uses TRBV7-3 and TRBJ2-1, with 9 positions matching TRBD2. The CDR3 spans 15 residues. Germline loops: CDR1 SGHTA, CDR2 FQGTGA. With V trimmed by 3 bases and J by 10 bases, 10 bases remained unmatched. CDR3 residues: CASSFSGSRTSEQFF. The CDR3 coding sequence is TGTGCCAGCAGCTTTAGCGGGAGTCGTACTTCGGAGCAGTTCTTC.

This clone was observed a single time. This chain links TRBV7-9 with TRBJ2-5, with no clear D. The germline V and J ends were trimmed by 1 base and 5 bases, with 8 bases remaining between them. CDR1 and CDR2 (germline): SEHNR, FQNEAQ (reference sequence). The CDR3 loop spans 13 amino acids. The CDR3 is CASSLGSAETQYF. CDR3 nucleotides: TGTGCCAGCAGCTTAGGATCGGCGGAGACCCAGTACTTC.

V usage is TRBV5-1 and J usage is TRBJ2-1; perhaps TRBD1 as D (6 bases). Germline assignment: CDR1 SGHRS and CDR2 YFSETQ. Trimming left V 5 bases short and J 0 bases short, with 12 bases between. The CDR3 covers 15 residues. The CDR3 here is CASRYTRGSYNEQFF. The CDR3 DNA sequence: TGCGCCAGCAGGTACACCAGGGGCTCCTACAATGAGCAGTTCTTC.

The CDR3 DNA follows: TGCGCCAGCAGCATCGGGACAACGAACACCGGGGAGCTGTTTTTT. Translating it yields CASSIGTTNTGELFF. The rearrangement uses TRBV5-1 and TRBJ2-2, with a tentative D call TRBD1 (6 bases). V was cut by 4 bases and J by 0 bases, with 10 bases left in between. In germline, CDR1 is SGHRS, CDR2 YFSETQ. CDR3 length: 15 amino acids. The complete variable domain, with remaining parts taken from reference TRBV5-1 and TRBJ2-2, reads KAGVTQTPRYLIKTRGQQVTLSCSPISGHRSVSWYQQTPGQGLQFLFEYFSETQRNKGNFPGRFSGRQFSNSRSEMNVSTLELGDSALYLCASSIGTTNTGELFFGEGSRLTVL.

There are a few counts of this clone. CDR3 coding DNA: TGTGCCAGCGGGGACCTTCCCAATGAGCAGTTCTTC. Translated, it gives CASGDLPNEQFF. This chain links TRBV14 with TRBJ2-1, with D possibly called TRBD1 or TRBD2 (5 bases each). The CDR3 has 12 residues. Looked up from germline, CDR1 is SGHDN and CDR2 is FVKESK. V gave up 8 bases and J gave up 6 bases, with 11 bases separating them.

The CDR3 loop is CSVESPSGTDTQYF. The CDR3 region has the DNA TGCAGCGTTGAGAGCCCCTCCGGGACAGATACGCAGTATTTT. V usage is TRBV29-1 and J usage is TRBJ2-3, with D uncertain. The CDR3 has 14 amino acids. The V end lost 3 bases, the J end lost 3 bases, and 13 bases lay between the germline ends. Germline V gene sequence: CDR1 SQVTM, CDR2 ANQGSEA.

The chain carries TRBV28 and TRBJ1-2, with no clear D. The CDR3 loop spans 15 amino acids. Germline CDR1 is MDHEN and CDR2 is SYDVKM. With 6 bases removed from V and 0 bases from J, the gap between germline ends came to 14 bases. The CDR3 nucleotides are TGTGCCAGCAGAAATCAGGACGGAGCTAACTATGGCTACACCTTC. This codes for CASRNQDGANYGYTF.

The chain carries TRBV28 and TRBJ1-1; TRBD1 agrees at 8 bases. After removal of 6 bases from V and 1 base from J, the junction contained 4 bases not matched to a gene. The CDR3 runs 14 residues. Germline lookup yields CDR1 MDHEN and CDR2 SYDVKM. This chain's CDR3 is CASRRDRRNTEAFF. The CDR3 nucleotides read TGTGCCAGCAGGAGGGACAGGCGGAACACTGAAGCTTTCTTT.

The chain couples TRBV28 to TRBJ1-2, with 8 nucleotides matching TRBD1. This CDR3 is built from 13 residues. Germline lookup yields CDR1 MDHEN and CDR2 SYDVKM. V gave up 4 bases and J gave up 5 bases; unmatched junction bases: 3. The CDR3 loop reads CASSSGQAYGYTF. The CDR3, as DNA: TGTGCCAGCAGTTCGGGACAGGCGTATGGCTACACCTTC.

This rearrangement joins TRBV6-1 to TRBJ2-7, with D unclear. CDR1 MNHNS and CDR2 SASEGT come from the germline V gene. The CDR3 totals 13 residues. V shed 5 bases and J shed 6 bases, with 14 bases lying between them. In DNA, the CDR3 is TGTGCCAGCAGTCGCGAGGCTCCACTCGAGCAGTACTTC. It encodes CASSREAPLEQYF.

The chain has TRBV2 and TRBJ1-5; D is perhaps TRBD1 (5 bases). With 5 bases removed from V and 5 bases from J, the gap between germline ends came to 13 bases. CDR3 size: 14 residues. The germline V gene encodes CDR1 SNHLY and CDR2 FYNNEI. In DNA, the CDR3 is TGTGCCAGCAGTCCCGCCAGGGAAGATCAGCCCCAGCATTTT. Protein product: CASSPAREDQPQHF.

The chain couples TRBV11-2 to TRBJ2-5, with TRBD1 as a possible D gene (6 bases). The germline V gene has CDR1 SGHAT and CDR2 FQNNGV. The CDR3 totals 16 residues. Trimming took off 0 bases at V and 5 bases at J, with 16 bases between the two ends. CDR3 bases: TGTGCCAGCAGCTTAGATCGGTTCGGGACATTGGAGACCCAGTACTTC. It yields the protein CASSLDRFGTLETQYF.

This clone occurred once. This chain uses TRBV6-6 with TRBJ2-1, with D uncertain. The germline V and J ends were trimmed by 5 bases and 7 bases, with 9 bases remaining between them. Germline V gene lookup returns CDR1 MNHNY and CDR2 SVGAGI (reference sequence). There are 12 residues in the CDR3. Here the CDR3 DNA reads TGTGCCAGCAGTCCTTTGGGTAATGAGCAGTTCTTC. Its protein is CASSPLGNEQFF.